This T cell receptor beta chain was sequenced in a study of OX40 agonist ivuxolimab in advanced cancers. On the study more broadly: Dose-escalation subjects each had hepatocellular carcinoma, melanoma, renal cell or head and neck cancer.

Produced via immunoSEQ multiplex PCR; TCRdb's table is partial and in-frame only. Among 150,000 to 190,000 clones listed, approximately 94% were seen once. The TCR was taken from an adult with an advanced solid tumor such as melanoma, head and neck, liver or kidney cancer. Sample: CD4+ or CD8+ T cells sorted from blood, taken in a trial of the OX40 agonist ivuxolimab.

CDR3 sequence: CASSWALQSNSNQPQHF. The CDR3 DNA sequence: TGTGCCAGCAGCTGGGCCCTACAGTCAAATAGCAATCAGCCCCAGCATTTT. This rearrangement joins TRBV28 to TRBJ1-5; D ambiguous. Germline values: CDR1 MDHEN, CDR2 SYDVKM. The CDR3 contains 17 residues. V dropped 6 bases and J dropped 0 bases, with 18 bases sitting between them.